These T cell receptor beta chains were read from a single sample in a study of TIL therapy for anti-PD-1-resistant metastatic lung cancer. Profiling relied on immunoSEQ multiplex PCR, and the TCRdb table lists in-frame clones only, not all of them. This sample yields 40,000 to 60,000 clones, of which around 79% are seen a single time; roughly 5% belongs to the top ten. The sequences come from blood, collected at baseline. The receptors shown here come from a woman aged 25 to 80 with non-small cell lung cancer. Both conserved end residues are part of each CDR3. D genes are given only for firm matches. Part of the rows lack a size; the others show once, few, many or a class for expanded clones.

size: NA
D: TRBD1
V: TRBV4-2
J: TRBJ2-3
CDR3: CASSQDGAGGIDTQYF
DNA: TGTGCCAGCAGCCAAGATGGGGCAGGGGGCATTGATACGCAGTATTTT

size: NA
D: NA
V: TRBV11-2
J: TRBJ2-3
CDR3: CASSSILQRHLTDTQYF
DNA: TGTGCCAGCAGCTCAATCCTCCAGCGCCACCTCACAGATACGCAGTATTTT

size: NA
D: TRBD1
V: TRBV5-4
J: TRBJ2-7
CDR3: CASSPRTGLSYEQYF
DNA: TGTGCCAGCAGCCCGAGGACAGGTCTATCCTACGAGCAGTACTTC

size: NA
D: TRBD2
V: TRBV5-1
J: TRBJ2-1
CDR3: CASSLVSGGAYEQFF
DNA: TGCGCCAGCAGCTTGGTTAGCGGGGGGGCATATGAGCAGTTCTTC

size: NA
D: TRBD2
V: TRBV6-5
J: TRBJ2-5
CDR3: CASSPGLAAETQYF
DNA: TGTGCCAGCAGTCCGGGACTAGCAGCTGAGACCCAGTACTTC

size: NA
D: TRBD2
V: TRBV28
J: TRBJ2-5
CDR3: CASSLGLAGEETQYF
DNA: TGTGCCAGCAGTTTAGGACTAGCGGGAGAGGAGACCCAGTACTTC

size: few
D: NA
V: TRBV21-1
J: TRBJ1-6
CDR3: CASSVSPGTGEGTYNSPLHF
DNA: TGTGCCAGCAGCGTGTCCCCCGGGACAGGGGAAGGAACCTATAATTCACCCCTCCACTTT

size: NA
D: NA
V: TRBV30
J: TRBJ1-2
CDR3: CAWTQDYRNYGYTF
DNA: TGTGCCTGGACTCAAGATTACCGTAACTATGGCTACACCTTC

size: NA
D: NA
V: TRBV7-6
J: TRBJ2-1
CDR3: CASSAEYRQFF
DNA: TGTGCCAGCAGCGCTGAGTACCGGCAGTTCTTC

size: NA
D: TRBD1
V: TRBV7-3
J: TRBJ2-7
CDR3: CASSFGQGYEQYF
DNA: TGTGCCAGCAGCTTCGGACAGGGCTACGAGCAGTACTTC

size: NA
D: TRBD1
V: TRBV7-9
J: TRBJ1-2
CDR3: CASSYAGTDNYGYTF
DNA: TGTGCCAGCAGCTATGCCGGGACAGATAACTATGGCTACACCTTC

size: NA
D: NA
V: TRBV7-8
J: TRBJ2-5
CDR3: CASSLGISRDAEETQYF
DNA: TGTGCCAGCAGCTTAGGGATTAGCCGAGACGCCGAAGAGACCCAGTACTTC

size: once
D: NA
V: TRBV11-2
J: TRBJ1-1
CDR3: CASSLGQANTEAFF
DNA: TGTGCCAGCAGCTTAGGGCAGGCCAACACTGAAGCTTTCTTT

size: NA
D: NA
V: TRBV6-5
J: TRBJ1-4
CDR3: CASSLGVANEKLFF
DNA: TGTGCCAGCAGCCTAGGGGTTGCTAATGAAAAACTGTTTTTT

size: NA
D: NA
V: TRBV28
J: TRBJ1-3
CDR3: CASREQGAGNTIYF
DNA: TGTGCCAGCAGGGAACAAGGGGCTGGAAACACCATATATTTT

size: NA
D: TRBD2
V: TRBV7-6
J: TRBJ2-1
CDR3: CASSRKAGSSYNEQFF
DNA: TGTGCCAGCAGCAGAAAAGCGGGGAGCTCCTACAATGAGCAGTTCTTC

size: NA
D: NA
V: TRBV7-6
J: TRBJ2-7
CDR3: CASSPEAANTYEQYF
DNA: TGTGCCAGCAGCCCGGAGGCCGCCAACACCTACGAGCAGTACTTC

size: few
D: NA
V: TRBV11-2
J: TRBJ2-7
CDR3: CASSLALDNSYEQYF
DNA: TGTGCCAGCAGCTTAGCTCTAGATAACTCCTACGAGCAGTACTTC

size: once
D: NA
V: TRBV5-1
J: TRBJ2-2
CDR3: CASSLRLGESGELFF
DNA: TGCGCCAGCAGCTTGAGGTTGGGGGAGTCCGGGGAGCTGTTTTTT

size: NA
D: TRBD2
V: TRBV5-4
J: TRBJ2-1
CDR3: CASSPGTSVYNEQFF
DNA: TGTGCCAGCAGCCCCGGGACTAGCGTTTACAATGAGCAGTTCTTC

size: NA
D: NA
V: TRBV4-3
J: TRBJ2-2
CDR3: CASSQSRNTGELFF
DNA: TGCGCCAGCAGCCAAAGCCGTAACACCGGGGAGCTGTTTTTT

size: NA
D: TRBD1
V: TRBV4-1
J: TRBJ2-7
CDR3: CASSQPRQGPYEQYF
DNA: TGCGCCAGCAGCCAACCTCGACAGGGACCCTACGAGCAGTACTTC

size: few
D: NA
V: TRBV28
J: TRBJ2-7
CDR3: CASSPAPATEQYF
DNA: TGTGCCAGCAGTCCTGCCCCGGCCACCGAGCAGTACTTC

size: NA
D: TRBD1
V: TRBV28
J: TRBJ1-4
CDR3: CASSGPDRGNEKLFF
DNA: TGTGCCAGCAGTGGCCCCGACAGGGGGAATGAAAAACTGTTTTTT

size: NA
D: NA
V: TRBV7-6
J: TRBJ2-2
CDR3: CASSPSGRQNTGELFF
DNA: TGTGCCAGCAGCCCCTCGGGTCGACAGAACACCGGGGAGCTGTTTTTT

size: few
D: NA
V: TRBV6-1
J: TRBJ1-2
CDR3: CASSGAPGTYGYTF
DNA: TGTGCCAGCAGTGGGGCTCCTGGGACCTATGGCTACACCTTC

size: NA
D: NA
V: TRBV11-3
J: TRBJ2-3
CDR3: CASSLRSADTQYF
DNA: TGTGCCAGCAGCTTACGAAGTGCTGATACGCAGTATTTT

size: NA
D: TRBD2
V: TRBV7-2
J: TRBJ2-5
CDR3: CASSPSGTSGPRETQYF
DNA: TGTGCCAGCAGCCCATCCGGGACTAGCGGCCCACGGGAGACCCAGTACTTC

size: NA
D: TRBD2
V: TRBV4-3
J: TRBJ2-3
CDR3: CASSQNPGLAPDTQYF
DNA: TGCGCCAGCAGCCAAAATCCGGGACTAGCCCCAGATACGCAGTATTTT

size: NA
D: TRBD2
V: TRBV11-2
J: TRBJ2-7
CDR3: CASSIAGGSYEQYF
DNA: TGTGCCAGCAGTATAGCGGGAGGTAGCTACGAGCAGTACTTC

size: few
D: NA
V: TRBV4-1
J: TRBJ1-1
CDR3: CASSSRRRGTEAFF
DNA: TGCGCCAGCAGCTCCCGTAGGAGGGGAACTGAAGCTTTCTTT

size: few
D: TRBD1
V: TRBV19
J: TRBJ1-3
CDR3: CATGQDFSGNTIYF
DNA: TGTGCCACCGGACAGGATTTCTCTGGAAACACCATATATTTT

size: NA
D: NA
V: TRBV9
J: TRBJ2-1
CDR3: CASSVDPTSSYNEQFF
DNA: TGTGCCAGCAGCGTAGATCCTACAAGCTCCTACAATGAGCAGTTCTTC

size: NA
D: NA
V: TRBV2
J: TRBJ2-5
CDR3: CASSGQNQETQYF
DNA: TGTGCCAGCAGTGGACAGAATCAAGAGACCCAGTACTTC

size: few
D: NA
V: TRBV5-4
J: TRBJ1-4
CDR3: CASSYQGSEKLFF
DNA: TGTGCCAGCAGCTATCAGGGCAGCGAAAAACTGTTTTTT

size: NA
D: NA
V: TRBV11-3
J: TRBJ1-2
CDR3: CASSYRQDYTF
DNA: TGTGCCAGCAGTTATCGACAGGACTACACCTTC

size: NA
D: NA
V: TRBV18
J: TRBJ2-5
CDR3: CASSPRGGDQETQYF
DNA: TGTGCCAGCTCACCGAGAGGAGGGGACCAAGAGACCCAGTACTTC

size: NA
D: NA
V: TRBV10-3
J: TRBJ1-5
CDR3: CAISDEGGLRSNQPQHF
DNA: TGTGCCATCAGTGATGAGGGGGGCTTAAGAAGCAATCAGCCCCAGCATTTT

size: NA
D: TRBD1
V: TRBV5-4
J: TRBJ2-3
CDR3: CASTSGDRSTDTQYF
DNA: TGTGCCAGCACCTCGGGGGACAGGAGCACAGATACGCAGTATTTT

size: NA
D: NA
V: TRBV5-3
J: TRBJ1-3
CDR3: CARSPRVPPGNTIYF
DNA: TGTGCCAGAAGCCCTAGGGTCCCGCCTGGAAACACCATATATTTT

size: NA
D: NA
V: TRBV7-8
J: TRBJ1-1
CDR3: CASSLTRGAEAFF
DNA: TGTGCCAGCAGCTTAACCCGTGGCGCTGAAGCTTTCTTT

size: NA
D: NA
V: TRBV4-3
J: TRBJ2-6
CDR3: CASSQDASSGANVLTF
DNA: TGCGCCAGCAGCCAAGACGCCAGCTCTGGGGCCAACGTCCTGACTTTC

size: NA
D: TRBD2
V: TRBV2
J: TRBJ2-1
CDR3: CASTGTNHNEQFF
DNA: TGTGCCAGCACCGGGACTAACCACAATGAGCAGTTCTTC

size: NA
D: TRBD2
V: TRBV5-5
J: TRBJ2-2
CDR3: CASSLLAGGSGELFF
DNA: TGTGCCAGCAGCTTGCTAGCGGGGGGCTCGGGGGAGCTGTTTTTT

size: NA
D: TRBD1
V: TRBV7-2
J: TRBJ1-1
CDR3: CASSLSVPGGTLNTEAFF
DNA: TGTGCCAGCAGCTTATCGGTTCCAGGGGGCACTCTGAACACTGAAGCTTTCTTT

size: NA
D: NA
V: TRBV16
J: TRBJ1-2
CDR3: CASIVRKTYGYTF
DNA: TGTGCCAGCATCGTTAGAAAGACCTATGGCTACACCTTC

size: few
D: NA
V: TRBV30
J: TRBJ1-6
CDR3: CAWSVGQGAFAVHF
DNA: NA

size: NA
D: NA
V: TRBV28
J: TRBJ2-7
CDR3: CASSPGVSYEQYF
DNA: TGTGCCAGCAGTCCAGGGGTTTCCTACGAGCAGTACTTC

size: NA
D: TRBD2
V: TRBV5-5
J: TRBJ2-3
CDR3: CASSLLRGGRGSTDTQYF
DNA: TGTGCCAGCAGCTTGCTGCGGGGGGGCCGCGGTAGCACAGATACGCAGTATTTT

size: few
D: NA
V: TRBV5-4
J: TRBJ1-2
CDR3: CASSLGPSYGYTF
DNA: TGTGCCAGCAGCTTGGGACCGAGCTATGGCTACACCTTC